This T cell receptor beta chain derives from a study of T cell repertoires in cytomegalovirus infection. One entry per CDR3 protein results from TCRdb running MiXCR on the reads. The sample carries 550,000 to 850,000 distinct CDR3 sequences, around 31% recorded once. This clonotype was counted between two and nine times. The antigen is not known. Trimming took off 5 bases at V and 0 bases at J, with 21 bases between the two ends. Germline V gene lookup returns CDR1 SEHNR and CDR2 FQNEAQ (reference sequence). CDR3 length equals 18 residues. The chain combines TRBV7-9 with TRBJ2-3; D may be TRBD1 (7 bases). Sequencing used cultured PBMCs, obtained from culture after CMV antigen stimulation. This receptor was taken from a human donor in good health (CMV status not recorded). Some clones in this sample may be carry-over from other donors' samples. The CDR3 region is CASSPRQGGQYSTDTQYF. The CDR3 bases are TGTGCCAGCAGCCCCCGGCAGGGGGGCCAGTACAGCACAGATACGCAGTATTTT.